This paragraph reports one T cell receptor beta chain. The CDR3 covers 13 residues. Germline CDR1 MNHEY, CDR2 SVGAGI. Trimming removed 6 bases at V and 0 bases at J, with 6 bases between. Clones were sequenced by immunoSEQ multiplex PCR, and TCRdb holds only the in-frame ones, with some missing. The sample has more than 5,000 clones; roughly nine tenths are singletons. This specimen belongs to a study of tumor T cells in aggressive B-cell lymphoma. This chain uses TRBV6-5 with TRBJ2-1; TRBD1 is a possible D gene (6 bases). The clonotype comes from an adult with diffuse large B cell lymphoma. Sequenced sample: tumor tissue. DNA of the CDR3: TGTGCCAGCAGACAGGGCTCCTACAATGAGCAGTTCTTC. The encoded protein is CASRQGSYNEQFF.